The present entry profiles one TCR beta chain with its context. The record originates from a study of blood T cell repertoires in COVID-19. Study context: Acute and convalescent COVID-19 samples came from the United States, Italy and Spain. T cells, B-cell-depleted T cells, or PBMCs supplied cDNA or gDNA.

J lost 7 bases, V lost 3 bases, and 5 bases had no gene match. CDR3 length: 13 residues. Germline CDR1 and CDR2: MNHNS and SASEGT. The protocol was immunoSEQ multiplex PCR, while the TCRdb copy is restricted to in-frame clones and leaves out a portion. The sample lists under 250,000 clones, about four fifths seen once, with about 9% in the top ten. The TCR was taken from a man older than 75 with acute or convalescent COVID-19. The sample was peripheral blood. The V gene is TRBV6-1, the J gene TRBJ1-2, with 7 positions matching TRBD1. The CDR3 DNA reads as TGTGCCAGCAGTGAGAGAAGGGGGCTTGGCTACACCTTC. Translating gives CASSERRGLGYTF.